Each of the 16 T cell receptor beta chains below was sequenced from the same sample in a study of lymphopenia after photon versus proton radiotherapy. The assay was immunoSEQ multiplex PCR, and TCRdb's table has in-frame clones only and misses some. This table holds tens of thousands of clones, approximately 84% found once. The specimen comprised peripheral blood, sampled from a patient treated with photon-based radiotherapy. These receptors all come from a woman in her 50s with pancreatic cancer.

The J gene is TRBJ2-7, the V gene TRBV2, with no clear D. This CDR3 region has 11 residues. Trimming left V 3 bases short and J 6 bases short, with 6 bases between. The germline CDR1 and CDR2 sequences are SNHLY and FYNNEI. In DNA, the CDR3 is TGTGCCAGCAGTGACGCAGTCGAGCAGTACTTC. It specifies CASSDAVEQYF. Looking up the rest from reference TRBV2 and TRBJ2-7 gives the full variable domain: EPEVTQTPSHQVTQMGQEVILRCVPISNHLYFYWYRQILGQKVEFLVSFYNNEISEKSEIFDDQFSVERPDGSNFTLKIRSTKLEDSAMYFCASSDAVEQYFGPGTRLTVT.

The CDR3 region has the DNA TGTGCCAGCTCAGCTTCCCGTGAGACCCAGTACTTC. Translated, it gives CASSASRETQYF. The chain couples TRBV18 to TRBJ2-5; the D is unclear. Trimming took off 5 bases at V and 5 bases at J, with 9 bases between the two ends. Germline assignment: CDR1 KGHSH and CDR2 LQKENI. This CDR3 is 12 amino acids long.

The V call is TRBV4-3, the J call TRBJ2-3; 12 nucleotides align to TRBD2. V was pared by 0 bases and J by 2 bases, with 6 bases of the junction left unmatched. CDR3 size: 18 residues. Germline loops: CDR1 LGHNA, CDR2 YSLEER. CDR3 bases: TGCGCCAGCAGCCAAGAACTCGGACTAGCGGGGATCACAGATACGCAGTATTTT. The encoded protein is CASSQELGLAGITDTQYF.

V gene TRBV28 combines with J gene TRBJ2-2, with 9 bases fitting TRBD1. The CDR3 covers 16 residues. The germline V gene has CDR1 MDHEN and CDR2 SYDVKM. Trimming took 5 bases from V and 4 from J; bases not matched to a gene: 8. Here the CDR3 reads CASSPRGQGRTGELFF. For the CDR3, the DNA is TGTGCCAGCAGTCCCCGAGGACAGGGGCGCACCGGGGAGCTGTTTTTT.

The rearrangement links TRBV4-1 to TRBJ2-5, with TRBD1 identical over 9 bases. The length of the CDR3 is 15 residues. Germline CDR1 MGHRA, CDR2 YSYEKL. After removal of 4 bases from V and 5 bases from J, the junction contained 8 bases not matched to a gene. CDR3 in DNA: TGCGCCAGCAGCCCCCGGGACAGGGAGAGTGAGACCCAGTACTTC. The encoded protein is CASSPRDRESETQYF.

The rearrangement joins TRBV5-1 to TRBJ2-1; a possible D gene is TRBD2 (5 bases). Germline V gene lookup returns CDR1 SGHRS and CDR2 YFSETQ. V was trimmed by 0 bases and J by 3 bases, leaving 10 bases between them. The CDR3 sequence is 15 residues long. As DNA, the CDR3 is TGCGCCAGCAGCTTGGAGCTAGCCCACTACAATGAGCAGTTCTTC. This encodes CASSLELAHYNEQFF.

V usage is TRBV28 and J usage is TRBJ1-1; the match to TRBD1 covers 7 bases. Looked up from germline, CDR1 is MDHEN and CDR2 is SYDVKM. This CDR3 region has 18 residues. J lost 1 base, V lost 4 bases, and 15 bases had no gene match. DNA for the CDR3: TGTGCCAGCAGTTCGTGGGGAAGGTCGGGACAGCAGAACACTGAAGCTTTCTTT. Translating gives CASSSWGRSGQQNTEAFF. Using reference TRBV28 and TRBJ1-1 for the parts outside the CDR3, the full variable domain is DVKVTQSSRYLVKRTGEKVFLECVQDMDHENMFWYRQDPGLGLRLIYFSYDVKMKEKGDIPEGYSVSREKKERFSLILESASTNQTSMYLCASSSWGRSGQQNTEAFFGQGTRLTVV.

The CDR3 region has the DNA TGTGCCAGCACCCGCCGACAGGGCTCCTACGAGCAGTACTTC. Protein product: CASTRRQGSYEQYF. This chain uses TRBV28 with TRBJ2-7; 7 nucleotides match TRBD1. Trimming took 7 bases from V and 0 from J; bases not matched to a gene: 6. CDR1 and CDR2 (germline): MDHEN, SYDVKM. CDR3 length: 14 residues.

Only a few counts were recorded for this clone. The chain has TRBV15 and TRBJ2-7; 7 bases align to TRBD2. Germline V CDR1 and CDR2: LNHNV, YYDKDF (reference sequence). The CDR3 is made up of 13 amino acids. Germline trimming cut 5 bases from V and 5 bases from J; bases unmatched to any gene: 6. The CDR3 spells CATSFGGRNEQYF. The DNA for the CDR3 is TGTGCCACCAGCTTCGGGGGGAGGAACGAGCAGTACTTC.

This chain joins TRBV9 and TRBJ2-3, with D possibly being TRBD1 (6 bases). This CDR3 contains 16 residues. The germline V gene encodes CDR1 SGDLS and CDR2 YYNGEE. Deletions cut 2 bases from V and 1 base from J, with 14 bases between. The CDR3 coding sequence is TGTGCCAGCAGCGTGAACAGGGAAGATGGCACAGATACGCAGTATTTT. As protein: CASSVNREDGTDTQYF.

This clone was counted a few times. The rearrangement uses TRBV30 and TRBJ2-3; no clear D. Trimming left V 6 bases short and J 0 bases short, with 7 bases between. This CDR3 region has 12 residues. The germline V gene encodes CDR1 GTSNPN and CDR2 SVGIG (reference sequence). CDR3 residues: CACTDSTDTQYF. CDR3 DNA sequence: TGTGCCTGTACGGACAGCACAGATACGCAGTATTTT.

The genes are TRBV10-3 and TRBJ1-3; D possibly corresponds to TRBD1 (6 bases). This CDR3 region has 13 residues. Germline V CDR1 and CDR2: ENHRY, SYGVKD. Trimming stripped 9 bases from V and 2 bases from J, with 11 bases between. The CDR3 bases are TGTGCCATTTCCGGGGGCACTGGAAACACCATATATTTT. It is translated as CAISGGTGNTIYF.

The CDR3 sequence is CATDRGQETQYF. The CDR3 DNA is TGTGCCACCGACAGGGGCCAAGAGACCCAGTACTTC. The V and J genes are TRBV2 and TRBJ2-5; TRBD1 matches 8 bases. This CDR3 has 12 residues. J lost 1 base, V lost 10 bases, and 2 bases had no gene match. Germline V lookup: CDR1 SNHLY, CDR2 FYNNEI.

V usage is TRBV29-1 and J usage is TRBJ1-3; D remains unclear. The CDR3 totals 14 residues. Germline V gene data show CDR1 as SQVTM and CDR2 as ANQGSEA. Trimming removed 4 bases from V and 0 bases from J, with 10 bases in between. In DNA form, the CDR3 reads TGCAGCGTTGGTCTTGGCCACTCTGGAAACACCATATATTTT. It yields the protein CSVGLGHSGNTIYF.

The J gene is TRBJ1-5, the V gene TRBV19; maybe TRBD1 (6 bases). The CDR3 loop spans 15 amino acids. V was cut by 2 bases and J by 2 bases, with 10 bases left in between. Germline assignment: CDR1 LNHDA and CDR2 SQIVND (reference sequence). CDR3 nucleotides: TGTGCCAGTAGTATACCCAACAGGGGCAATCAGCCCCAGCATTTT. This sequence encodes CASSIPNRGNQPQHF.

The sample holds a few counts of this clone. The J gene is TRBJ2-2, the V gene TRBV5-1; possible D gene TRBD2, 6 bases. V lost 0 bases and J lost 6, with 12 bases in between. The germline gives CDR1 SGHRS, CDR2 YFSETQ. This CDR3 has 15 residues. DNA for the CDR3: TGCGCCAGCAGCTTGGACGGGAGACCGGCCGGGGAGCTGTTTTTT. Residues: CASSLDGRPAGELFF.